This T cell receptor (beta chain) is drawn from a study of regulatory T cells in long-lasting Graves disease. Time point of the sample: persistent/refractory GD, antithyroid drugs over 5 years with positive TRAb. PBMC RNA served as the TCR library source. The TCR beta library used iRepertoire HTBI primers with Arm-PCR amplification of CDR3. In TCRdb, the multiplex PCR reads were re-called with MiXCR into one record per CDR3 protein. Counted here are about 290,000 distinct CDR3 sequences, around 21% occurring once; the ten biggest clones make up roughly three fifths. There are 17 residues in the CDR3. V was trimmed by 5 bases and J by 4 bases, leaving 22 bases between them. Germline loops: CDR1 SGDLS, CDR2 YYNGEE.

This receptor was obtained from a female donor with Graves disease. V usage is TRBV9 and J usage is TRBJ2-1; possible D gene TRBD1, 6 bases. Source: peripheral blood mononuclear cells (PBMCs), taken when the disease was refractory, from a patient treated with antithyroid drugs. DNA of the CDR3: TGTGCCAGCAGTTTTCAAGGAAAGGGACACCAATACAATGAGCAGTTCTTC. Encoded protein: CASSFQGKGHQYNEQFF. The variable domain in full, with the rest retrieved from reference TRBV9 and TRBJ2-1, is DSGVTQTPKHLITATGQRVTLRCSPRSGDLSVYWYQQSLDQGLQFLIQYYNGEERAKGNILERFSAQQFPDLHSELNLSSLELGDSALYFCASSFQGKGHQYNEQFFGPGTRLTVL.